This is a list of T cell receptor beta chains from one sample in a study of cytomegalovirus exposure and HLA in healthy donors. TCRdb keeps only in-frame clones here, not all; method: immunoSEQ multiplex PCR. This table has around 190,000 clones, roughly four fifths appearing once. The sequenced sample consisted of PBMCs. These receptors were obtained from a man aged 30 to 39 in good health and CMV-seronegative. CDR3s include the opening cysteine and the closing phenylalanine or tryptophan. A D gene is named only where the DNA matches it firmly. Part of the rows lack a size; the others show once, few, many or a class for expanded clones.

J gene: TRBJ2-1; V gene: TRBV28; D gene: TRBD2; clone size: NA; CDR3 DNA: TGTGCCAGCAGTTTAGTGACTAGCGGGAAATACAATGAGCAGTTCTTC; CDR3 protein: CASSLVTSGKYNEQFF
J gene: TRBJ2-1; V gene: TRBV7-2; D gene: TRBD2; clone size: NA; CDR3 DNA: TGTGCCAGCAGCTGGGGACTAGCGGGAGGGGATGAGCAGTTCTTC; CDR3 protein: CASSWGLAGGDEQFF
J gene: TRBJ2-6; V gene: TRBV28; D gene: TRBD2; clone size: NA; CDR3 DNA: TGTGCCAGCAGTTTATGGGGACTAGCGACCTCTGGGGCCAACGTCCTGACTTTC; CDR3 protein: CASSLWGLATSGANVLTF
J gene: TRBJ2-7; V gene: TRBV15; D gene: TRBD1; clone size: NA; CDR3 DNA: TGTGCCACCGGCCCTTTGGGGACAGGGGGCTACGAGCAGTACTTC; CDR3 protein: CATGPLGTGGYEQYF
J gene: TRBJ2-7; V gene: TRBV27; D gene: TRBD1; clone size: NA; CDR3 DNA: TGTGCCAGCAGGACCCGGGACAGGTTCTACGAGCAGTACTTC; CDR3 protein: CASRTRDRFYEQYF
J gene: TRBJ2-7; V gene: TRBV5-1; D gene: TRBD1; clone size: NA; CDR3 DNA: TGCGCCAGCAGCCCCGGGACAGGGGTCTACGAGCAGTACTTC; CDR3 protein: CASSPGTGVYEQYF
J gene: TRBJ2-3; V gene: TRBV7-8; D gene: TRBD1; clone size: few; CDR3 DNA: TGTGCCAGCAGCTTACGCAAAAGGACAGGGGGGGCAAGGGATACGCAGTATTTT; CDR3 protein: CASSLRKRTGGARDTQYF
J gene: TRBJ2-2; V gene: TRBV27; D gene: NA; clone size: NA; CDR3 DNA: TGTGCCAGCAGTACTTGGAACACCGGGGAGCTGTTTTTT; CDR3 protein: CASSTWNTGELFF
J gene: TRBJ2-2; V gene: TRBV6-5; D gene: TRBD2; clone size: NA; CDR3 DNA: TGTGCCAGCAGACGGACTAGCGGGAGGCCCGGGGAGCTGTTTTTT; CDR3 protein: CASRRTSGRPGELFF
J gene: TRBJ2-5; V gene: TRBV4-2; D gene: TRBD2; clone size: NA; CDR3 DNA: TGTGCCAGCAGCCACGGGACTAGCGGGAGCATGGAGACCCAGTACTTC; CDR3 protein: CASSHGTSGSMETQYF
J gene: TRBJ2-7; V gene: TRBV6-5; D gene: NA; clone size: few; CDR3 DNA: TGTGCCAGCAGTCACTCGACCATCGACAGCTCCTACGAGCAGTACTTC; CDR3 protein: CASSHSTIDSSYEQYF
J gene: TRBJ2-1; V gene: TRBV28; D gene: TRBD2; clone size: NA; CDR3 DNA: TGTGCCAGCGAGGCGGGACTAGCGGGACCCTACAATGAGCAGTTCTTC; CDR3 protein: CASEAGLAGPYNEQFF
J gene: TRBJ2-1; V gene: TRBV11-2; D gene: TRBD1; clone size: NA; CDR3 DNA: TGTGCCAGCAGCCTCTGGGACAGGGGAGTGAATGAGCAGTTCTTC; CDR3 protein: CASSLWDRGVNEQFF
J gene: TRBJ2-7; V gene: TRBV11-1; D gene: TRBD1; clone size: NA; CDR3 DNA: TGTGCCAGCAGCTTACAACAGGGGCACTCCTACGAGCAGTACTTC; CDR3 protein: CASSLQQGHSYEQYF
J gene: TRBJ2-3; V gene: TRBV27; D gene: TRBD2; clone size: NA; CDR3 DNA: TGTGCCAGCCTACTAGCGGGAGGGGAAGATACGCAGTATTTT; CDR3 protein: CASLLAGGEDTQYF
J gene: TRBJ1-5; V gene: TRBV10-3; D gene: TRBD1; clone size: NA; CDR3 DNA: TGTGCCATCAGTGAGGGGGACAGTATGCAGCCCCAGCATTTT; CDR3 protein: CAISEGDSMQPQHF
J gene: TRBJ1-5; V gene: TRBV19; D gene: NA; clone size: once; CDR3 DNA: TGTGCCAGTAGTACCTTGCAACAGGGCGGCAATCAGCCCCAGCATTTT; CDR3 protein: CASSTLQQGGNQPQHF
J gene: TRBJ2-1; V gene: TRBV7-2; D gene: NA; clone size: few; CDR3 DNA: TGTGCCAGCAGCTTAGGCGAAGACTCCTACAATGAGCAGTTCTTC; CDR3 protein: CASSLGEDSYNEQFF
J gene: TRBJ2-5; V gene: TRBV7-8; D gene: TRBD1; clone size: few; CDR3 DNA: TGTGCCAGCAGCTTGAGGGACAGGGGAGGGGAGACCCAGTACTTC; CDR3 protein: CASSLRDRGGETQYF
J gene: TRBJ1-3; V gene: TRBV5-1; D gene: NA; clone size: once; CDR3 DNA: TGCGCCAGCAGCTTGGAACCAGGGACTGGAAACACCATATATTTT; CDR3 protein: CASSLEPGTGNTIYF
J gene: TRBJ1-1; V gene: TRBV10-2; D gene: NA; clone size: NA; CDR3 DNA: TGCGCCAGCACCCTCCGCGGGGGGAACACTGAAGCTTTCTTT; CDR3 protein: CASTLRGGNTEAFF
J gene: TRBJ2-3; V gene: TRBV2; D gene: TRBD1; clone size: NA; CDR3 DNA: TGTGCCAGCGGCCGGGACAGGGGGTTTGTAGATACGCAGTATTTT; CDR3 protein: CASGRDRGFVDTQYF
J gene: TRBJ2-3; V gene: TRBV6-5; D gene: TRBD2; clone size: NA; CDR3 DNA: TGTGCCAGCAGTTACACTAGCGGGAAGACAGATACGCAGTATTTT; CDR3 protein: CASSYTSGKTDTQYF
J gene: TRBJ2-7; V gene: TRBV29-1; D gene: TRBD2; clone size: NA; CDR3 DNA: TGCAGCGCTAATCTAGCGGGGCCTGGCTCCGAGCAGTACTTC; CDR3 protein: CSANLAGPGSEQYF
J gene: TRBJ1-1; V gene: TRBV27; D gene: TRBD1; clone size: NA; CDR3 DNA: TGTGCCAGCAGTACTGGACAGGGCTCGACGAGGACTGAAGCTTTCTTT; CDR3 protein: CASSTGQGSTRTEAFF
J gene: TRBJ1-2; V gene: TRBV28; D gene: TRBD1; clone size: NA; CDR3 DNA: TGTGCCAGCAGTTTAGGAGGGACAGAAAGTGGCGGCTACACCTTC; CDR3 protein: CASSLGGTESGGYTF
J gene: TRBJ1-6; V gene: TRBV7-2; D gene: TRBD1; clone size: NA; CDR3 DNA: TGTGCCAGCAGACGTGACAGGGTTGATTCACCCCTCCACTTT; CDR3 protein: CASRRDRVDSPLHF
J gene: TRBJ2-7; V gene: TRBV18; D gene: NA; clone size: few; CDR3 DNA: TGTGCCAGCTCACCACTTGGAGACGAGCAGTACTTC; CDR3 protein: CASSPLGDEQYF
J gene: TRBJ2-7; V gene: TRBV13; D gene: TRBD2; clone size: NA; CDR3 DNA: TGTGCCAGCAGCTTAGGGGGACTAGCCCCTTGGCAGTACTTC; CDR3 protein: CASSLGGLAPWQYF
J gene: TRBJ2-7; V gene: TRBV29-1; D gene: TRBD1; clone size: NA; CDR3 DNA: TGCAGCGTTAAGGACAGGGGCCCTCACGAGCAGTACTTC; CDR3 protein: CSVKDRGPHEQYF
J gene: TRBJ2-7; V gene: TRBV25-1; D gene: NA; clone size: once; CDR3 DNA: TGTGCCAGCAGAAAATCAATAACAGGGCCCTACGAGCAGTACTTC; CDR3 protein: CASRKSITGPYEQYF
J gene: TRBJ1-1; V gene: TRBV4-1; D gene: TRBD1; clone size: NA; CDR3 DNA: TGCGCCAGCAGCCAAACTAAACAGGGGGCGCGATACACTGAAGCTTTCTTT; CDR3 protein: CASSQTKQGARYTEAFF
J gene: TRBJ2-7; V gene: TRBV14; D gene: NA; clone size: once; CDR3 DNA: TGTGCCAGTACCGACAGACGGTCCTACGAGCAGTACTTC; CDR3 protein: CASTDRRSYEQYF
J gene: TRBJ1-1; V gene: TRBV7-2; D gene: NA; clone size: NA; CDR3 DNA: TGTGCCAGCAGCTTACTACGGTTTGCTGAAGCTTTCTTT; CDR3 protein: CASSLLRFAEAFF
J gene: TRBJ2-7; V gene: TRBV5-4; D gene: TRBD1; clone size: NA; CDR3 DNA: TGTGCCAGCAGCTTATGGGACAGGGCCCACGAGCAGTACTTC; CDR3 protein: CASSLWDRAHEQYF
J gene: TRBJ1-2; V gene: TRBV6-1; D gene: NA; clone size: NA; CDR3 DNA: TGTGCCAGCAGTGAAGAGTTGGGCAGAATCAACTATGGCTACACCTTC; CDR3 protein: CASSEELGRINYGYTF
J gene: TRBJ2-6; V gene: TRBV19; D gene: NA; clone size: NA; CDR3 DNA: TGTGCCAGTACCCAGAAAACCTCTGGGGCCAACGTCCTGACTTTC; CDR3 protein: CASTQKTSGANVLTF